Sequencing of this T cell receptor beta chain was carried out in a study of blood T cell repertoires in COVID-19 (dated by TCRdb to about 2020). For the wider study: The collaborator samples originated in the United States, Italy and Spain and spanned the acute and convalescent phases of COVID-19. The prospective study material was composed of cDNA or gDNA derived from T cells, B-cell-depleted T cells, or PBMCs. Subjects who had been exposed to COVID-19, were actively infected with it, or had recovered from it provided the deeply sampled blood TCRbeta repertoires that made up the dataset. A freely available public database, intended as a resource for researchers studying the immune response to SARS-CoV-2, is where the repertoires were released. Samples came from the ongoing ImmuneRACE study (first 160 participants) plus 1,254 subjects from 6 global collaborators. Sample metadata almost always included a de-identified subject ID, COVID-19 status, age in years and sex. HLA class I and class II types, where available, came from metadata supplied by the sample provider rather than from assay-based typing.

TCRbeta CDR3 regions were amplified from genomic DNA using the immunoSEQ Assay, a bias-controlled multiplex PCR. From the authors' description of their analysis: Nucleated cell counts per sample were estimated from amplification of reference gene primers within the assay. To quantify the absolute abundance of each unique TCRbeta CDR3 rearrangement, sequence reads were collapsed and filtered. Productive Simpson clonality was computed per sample as the square root of Simpson's diversity index over productive rearrangements. This immuneACCESS table, as held by TCRdb, lists in-frame sequences with V and J called but not all clones. Of the missing ones, under half trace to an unresolved V gene in checked studies; the others have no known cause. V and J calls and clone size follow that table, whereas D and trimming were derived from the DNA. The sample table records about 220,000 clones; more than 70% of these occur just once. Of the sample, around 13% is held by the ten largest clones.

What the research found in general, with its limitations: How much clinical and demographic metadata was included differed by source and by participant, and the metadata was provided uncurated.

Details on this clone: Its antigen is not yet known. No base quality information exists; no much larger clone differs at one position.

The CDR3 runs 15 residues from the cysteine to the phenylalanine. Only the CDR3 region is kept as DNA, spanning 45 bases read in frame from base 1. CDR1 and CDR2 are read off the germline V gene as ENHRY and SYGVKD. V lost 8 bases and J lost 8 bases, and the count of bases not matched to a germline gene is 16. Each collaborating institution followed its own protocols to collect whole blood in K2EDTA tubes. For TCRbeta analysis, collaborator samples were shipped as frozen whole blood, as isolated PBMCs, or as DNA extracted from either sample type. The sequence was obtained from a human donor in a cohort sampled during active COVID-19. The material sequenced was peripheral blood. The sequence links TRBV10-3 to TRBJ1-2, with 8 bases in between that match TRBD1. CDR3 loop: CAIWGQDHDLEGYTF. DNA sequence: TGTGCCATCTGGGGACAGGACCATGATCTTGAGGGCTACACCTTC.